The 8 T cell receptor beta chains below all came from one sample that was sequenced in a study of cytomegalovirus exposure and HLA in healthy donors. The PCR used 60 Vbeta and 13 Jbeta primers. Sequencing was performed with immunoSEQ multiplex PCR; in TCRdb, only in-frame clones are kept and a portion is missing. The table records 110,000 or so clones, roughly 79% of them present only once. Sequenced material: PBMCs. Every receptor here comes from a woman aged 45-65 years in good health and CMV-seropositive.

This clone was observed a single time. Germline and junction disagree at one end, which may indicate a read error. The chain joins TRBV9 to TRBJ2-1; 9 nucleotides agree with TRBD1. CDR3 size: 14 residues. CDR1 is SGDLS, CDR2 YYNGEE, per germline. CDR3 nucleotides: TGTGTCAGCAGCGTAGGGACAGGGAAGAATGAGCAGTTCTTC. Amino acid sequence: CVSSVGTGKNEQFF.

This clone was observed a single time. The chain is built from TRBV9 and TRBJ1-1, with D possibly matching TRBD1 (5 bases). The germline V gene encodes CDR1 SGDLS and CDR2 YYNGEE. V was trimmed by 3 bases and J by 3 bases, leaving 9 bases between them. The CDR3 is 13 residues long. As DNA, the CDR3 is TGTGCCAGCAGCGCCCGGGGGGACACTGAAGCTTTCTTT. Translated, it gives CASSARGDTEAFF.

This sequence joins TRBV6-6 and TRBJ2-7; maybe TRBD1 (5 bases). The germline V gene has CDR1 MNHNY and CDR2 SVGAGI (reference sequence). The CDR3 is 14 residues long. V lost 6 bases and J lost 4, with 16 bases in between. The DNA for the CDR3 is TGTGCCAGCAGACAGGTGGACGTTCGTTACGAGCAGTACTTC. Residues: CASRQVDVRYEQYF.

The rearrangement uses TRBV2 and TRBJ2-1; weak D call: TRBD2 (7 bases). This CDR3 has 14 residues. Germline loops: CDR1 SNHLY, CDR2 FYNNEI. V was clipped by 6 bases and J by 8 bases, with 17 bases between them. This CDR3 reads CASRGGGAADEQFF. For the CDR3, the DNA is TGTGCCAGCAGGGGTGGGGGGGCTGCCGATGAGCAGTTCTTC.

J is TRBJ2-7 and V is TRBV7-9; 10 nucleotides align to TRBD1. CDR3 length equals 15 residues. The V and J ends lost 1 base and 5 bases, in that order; junction bases with no gene match: 5. Germline CDR1 reads SEHNR; CDR2 reads FQNEAQ (reference sequence). CDR3 DNA: TGTGCCAGCAGCTTAGGGGGGACAGGGGTTAACGAGCAGTACTTC. This codes for CASSLGGTGVNEQYF.

This chain links TRBV9 with TRBJ2-1, with 7 positions matching TRBD2. CDR3 length equals 15 residues. The V gene end was trimmed by 0 bases and the J gene end by 12 bases; junction bases not matched to a gene: 12. CDR1 and CDR2 (germline): SGDLS, YYNGEE. Here the CDR3 DNA reads TGTGCCAGCAGCGTAGGCGGGAGCGTCCTACAAGGGCAGTTCTTC. This sequence encodes CASSVGGSVLQGQFF.

The chain has TRBV19 and TRBJ2-7, with 9 bases fitting TRBD1. With V trimmed by 5 bases and J by 0 bases, 8 bases remained unmatched. The CDR3 is 16 amino acids. CDR1 is LNHDA, CDR2 SQIVND, per germline (reference sequence). CDR3 residues: CASSLLPGQGSYEQYF. The DNA for the CDR3 is TGTGCCAGTAGTCTCCTCCCGGGACAGGGCTCCTACGAGCAGTACTTC.

This chain joins TRBV7-2 and TRBJ2-5; 7 nucleotides align to TRBD1. The J call could be wrong; TRBJ2-7 is a better fit for the DNA end. The CDR3 runs to 15 residues. From germline, CDR1 is SGHTA and CDR2 FQGNSA. DNA for the CDR3: TGTGCCAGCAGCTTAGCTCCGAGACAGGGAGACGAGCAGTACTTC. Translating gives CASSLAPRQGDEQYF.